This is a list of T cell receptor beta chains from one sample in a study of shared clonotypes between healthy human individuals. Some clones are missing from TCRdb's copy, which holds only in-frame ones; the method was immunoSEQ multiplex PCR. The sample lists more than 1,200,000 clones, 98% occurring once. Sequencing was done on a sample of naive CD4+ T cells sorted from blood. These receptors all come from a man aged 30 to 39 in good health. Each CDR3 is given with its conserved first and last residue. The D gene is left open where the match is weak. The size of a clone is reported for some rows only, either as once, few or many, or as a class for expanded clones.

clone_size d_call j_call v_call cdr3_nt cdr3_aa
once NA TRBJ2-4 TRBV5-1 TGCGCCAGCAGCCCCCACGGTGACACAGCCAAAAACATTCAGTACTTC CASSPHGDTAKNIQYF
NA TRBD2 TRBJ2-2 TRBV9 TGTGCCAGCGGACGTACTAGCGGGAGTTCGACCGGGGAGCTGTTTTTT CASGRTSGSSTGELFF
NA NA TRBJ2-3 TRBV11-2 TGTGCCAGCAGCTCGGGACTTCCCTTGGCGCAGTATTTT CASSSGLPLAQYF
many NA TRBJ1-1 TRBV13 TGTGCCAGCACCTTAGTCTTGGGGAACACTGAAGCTTTCTTT CASTLVLGNTEAFF
NA TRBD2 TRBJ2-7 TRBV18 TGTGCCAGCTCACCACAGGCCGGGGGGATTTTCGAGCAGTACTTC CASSPQAGGIFEQYF
NA NA TRBJ1-2 TRBV28 TGTGCCAGCACGCCAATACAGGGTCGGGGCTACACCTTC CASTPIQGRGYTF
NA NA TRBJ2-5 TRBV11-2 TGTGCCAGCAGCTTAGGTTCGGGGCCAGCCGCAGGGCAAGAGACCCAGTACTTC CASSLGSGPAAGQETQYF
NA NA TRBJ2-7 TRBV11-3 TGTGCCAGCAGCTACCGGGACTTCCCCTACGAGCAGTACTTC CASSYRDFPYEQYF
NA TRBD1 TRBJ2-1 TRBV7-8 TGTGCCAGCAGCTTAGAGGGACAGGGGCGGGAGTTCTTC CASSLEGQGREFF
NA NA TRBJ2-5 TRBV2 TGTGCCAGCATCCAGACCCAAGAGACCCAGTACTTC CASIQTQETQYF
NA TRBD2 TRBJ2-3 TRBV7-2 TGTGCCAGCAGCCCGGTCGGACTAGCGGGAGTGGATACGCAGTATTTT CASSPVGLAGVDTQYF
NA TRBD2 TRBJ2-5 TRBV5-1 TGCGCCAGCACCGGTACTAGCGGGAGCGAGACCCAGTACTTC CASTGTSGSETQYF
NA TRBD2 TRBJ2-5 TRBV9 TGTGCCAGCAGCGCTGGACTAGCGGGTGGCTTAGAGACCCAGTACTTC CASSAGLAGGLETQYF
NA TRBD2 TRBJ2-7 TRBV5-4 TGTGCCAGCAGCTTGGGACTAGCGGAAACCTACGAGCAGTACTTC CASSLGLAETYEQYF
NA TRBD1 TRBJ1-5 TRBV27 TGTGCCAGCAGTTTGTCTCAGGGGGTCGGGCAGCCCCAGCATTTT CASSLSQGVGQPQHF
NA TRBD2 TRBJ2-1 TRBV7-6 TGTGCCAGCAGCAGGCAGGGCGCTAGCGGGAGGTCATACAATGAGCAGTTCTTC CASSRQGASGRSYNEQFF
NA NA TRBJ1-4 TRBV5-5 TGTGCCAGCAGCTTGGTCCGCCTGGGAAATGAAAAACTGTTTTTT CASSLVRLGNEKLFF
NA NA TRBJ2-5 TRBV7-2 TGTGCCAGCAGCTTCGTGGGAGCTCGGGAGACCCAGTACTTC CASSFVGARETQYF
NA NA TRBJ2-1 TRBV15 TGTGCCACCAGCAGAGATCGCCTTGGCTCCTACAATGAGCAGTTCTTC CATSRDRLGSYNEQFF
NA TRBD2 TRBJ2-1 TRBV6-4 TGTGCCAGCAGAGTAGGACTAGCGGGGAAAGAGCAGTTCTTC CASRVGLAGKEQFF
NA NA TRBJ2-7 TRBV21-1 TGTGCCAGCAGCAAAGATACGGGTGAGCAGTACTTC CASSKDTGEQYF
NA TRBD2 TRBJ2-1 TRBV11-2 TGTGCCAGCAGCAAAGGGGACGGCGGGAGCGTTAACGAGCAGTTCTTC CASSKGDGGSVNEQFF
NA NA TRBJ2-7 TRBV2 TGTGCCAGCAGTCCTGGGGGCACCTACGAGCAGTACTTC CASSPGGTYEQYF
NA NA TRBJ2-1 TRBV20-1 TGCAGTGCTAGAGATCCAACTGAGCAGTTCTTC CSARDPTEQFF
NA NA TRBJ2-7 TRBV11-2 TGTGCCAGCAGCCCGGGGTTCTACGAGCAGTACTTC CASSPGFYEQYF
NA NA TRBJ2-1 TRBV6-4 TGTGCCAGCAGTCCCCTCGAGAGTCCATACAATGAGCAGTTCTTC CASSPLESPYNEQFF
NA NA TRBJ1-1 TRBV18 TGTGCCAGCTCACCGACGGTCTCTAGCACTGAAGCTTTCTTT CASSPTVSSTEAFF
NA TRBD2 TRBJ2-6 TRBV13 TGTGCCAGCAGCAAGACTAGCGGGCCCTCTGGGGCCAACGTCCTGACTTTC CASSKTSGPSGANVLTF
NA NA TRBJ2-3 TRBV1 TGCACCAGCAGCCGTGACAGGGTTACAGATACGCAGTATTTT CTSSRDRVTDTQYF
NA NA TRBJ1-2 TRBV5-1 TGCGCCAGCAGCACAGCCGGGGCTAACTATGGCTACACCTTC CASSTAGANYGYTF
once NA TRBJ2-1 TRBV7-9 TGTGCCAGCAGCATTATGACGGAATCCTACAATGAGCAGTTCTTC CASSIMTESYNEQFF
NA TRBD1 TRBJ1-2 TRBV30 TGTGCCTGGAGTGTTCAACCCGGACAGGGTAACTATGGCTACACCTTC CAWSVQPGQGNYGYTF
NA NA TRBJ2-1 TRBV7-2 TGTGCCAGCAGCTTAGAATCTAGCTTGAGCTCCTACAATGAGCAGTTCTTC CASSLESSLSSYNEQFF
NA NA TRBJ1-1 TRBV6-4 TGTGCCAGCAGTGCGAAAAGTGAAACTGAAGCTTTCTTT CASSAKSETEAFF
NA NA TRBJ2-1 TRBV9 TGTGCCAGCAGCGTAGCAGGCACGGAGTACAATGAGCAGTTCTTC CASSVAGTEYNEQFF
NA NA TRBJ1-1 TRBV10-2 TGCGCCAGCACTGGGGTTCTCGGCACTGAAGCTTTCTTT CASTGVLGTEAFF
NA TRBD1 TRBJ2-7 TRBV10-1 TGCGCCAGCAGTGGCGGAGGACAGGGCTCCTACGAGCAGTACTTC CASSGGGQGSYEQYF
NA TRBD1 TRBJ1-1 TRBV9 TGTGCCAGCAGCGTAGGGGCAGGGGGCGGCTTGAACACTGAAGCTTTCTTT CASSVGAGGGLNTEAFF
NA NA TRBJ2-7 TRBV18 TGTGCCAGCGCATCGGGACAAACCTACGAGCAGTACTTC CASASGQTYEQYF
NA NA TRBJ1-3 TRBV30 TGTGCCTGGGACAGGTCTGGAAACACCATATATTTT CAWDRSGNTIYF
NA TRBD1 TRBJ2-5 TRBV18 TGTGCCAGCTCATTTCGGGACAGGGAGGAGACCCAGTACTTC CASSFRDREETQYF
NA NA TRBJ2-3 TRBV6-4 TGTGCCAGCAGTGACTCGACCTTAGGGCCCGGAGATACGCAGTATTTT CASSDSTLGPGDTQYF
NA NA TRBJ1-1 TRBV5-1 TGCGCCAGCAGCTTGGCCCGGGAACGCGGAGCTTTCTTT CASSLARERGAFF
NA NA TRBJ2-7 TRBV28 TGTGCCAGCAGGTCAGGGGGGCTTCCCTACGAGCAGTACTTC CASRSGGLPYEQYF
NA NA TRBJ1-2 TRBV28 TGTGCGTCCCGGGGGGGAGTTTATGGCTACACCTTC CASRGGVYGYTF
NA NA TRBJ1-4 TRBV4-2 TGTGCCAGCAGCCAAGATTCAGACCCAACTAATGAAAAACTGTTTTTT CASSQDSDPTNEKLFF
NA NA TRBJ2-1 TRBV5-8 TGTGCCAGCAGCTCCCTACTAGCTGAGAGCTCCTACAATGAGCAGTTCTTC CASSSLLAESSYNEQFF
NA NA TRBJ2-7 TRBV19 TGTGCCAGTAGTAGGTTATCTTACTCCTACGAGCAGTACTTC CASSRLSYSYEQYF